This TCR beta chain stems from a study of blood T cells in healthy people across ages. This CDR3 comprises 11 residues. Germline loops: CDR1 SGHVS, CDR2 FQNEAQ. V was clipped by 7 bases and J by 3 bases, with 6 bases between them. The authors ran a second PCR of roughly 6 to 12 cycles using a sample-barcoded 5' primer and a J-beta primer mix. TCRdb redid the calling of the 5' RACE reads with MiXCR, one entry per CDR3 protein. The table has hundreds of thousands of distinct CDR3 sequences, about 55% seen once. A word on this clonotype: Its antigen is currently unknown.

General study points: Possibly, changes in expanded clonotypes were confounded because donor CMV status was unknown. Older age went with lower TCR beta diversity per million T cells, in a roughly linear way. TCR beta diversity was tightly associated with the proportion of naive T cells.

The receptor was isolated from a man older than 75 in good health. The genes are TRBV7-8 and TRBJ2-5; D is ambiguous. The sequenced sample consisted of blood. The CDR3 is CASTLEETQYF. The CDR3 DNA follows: TGTGCCAGCACTCTAGAAGAGACCCAGTACTTC. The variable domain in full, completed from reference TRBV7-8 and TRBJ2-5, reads GAGVSQSPRYKVAKRGQDVALRCDPISGHVSLFWYQQALGQGPEFLTYFQNEAQLDKSGLPSDRFFAERPEGSVSTLKIQRTQQEDSAVYLCASTLEETQYFGPGTRLLVL.